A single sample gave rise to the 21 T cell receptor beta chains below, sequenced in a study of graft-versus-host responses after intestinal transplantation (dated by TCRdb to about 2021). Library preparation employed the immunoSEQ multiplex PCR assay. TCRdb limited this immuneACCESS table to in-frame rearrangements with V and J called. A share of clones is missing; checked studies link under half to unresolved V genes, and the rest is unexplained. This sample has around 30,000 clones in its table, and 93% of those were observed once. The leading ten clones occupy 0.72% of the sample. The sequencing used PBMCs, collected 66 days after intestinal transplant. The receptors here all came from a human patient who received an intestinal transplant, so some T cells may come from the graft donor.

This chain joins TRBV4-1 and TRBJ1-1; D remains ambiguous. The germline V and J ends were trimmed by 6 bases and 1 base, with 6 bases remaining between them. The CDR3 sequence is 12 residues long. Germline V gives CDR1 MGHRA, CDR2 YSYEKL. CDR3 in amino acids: CASSHTNTEAFF. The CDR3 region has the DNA TGCGCCAGCAGTCACACGAACACTGAAGCTTTCTTT.

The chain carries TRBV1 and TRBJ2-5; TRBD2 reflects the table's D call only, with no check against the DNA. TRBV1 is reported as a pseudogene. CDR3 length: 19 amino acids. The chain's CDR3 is CTSSQDLLGRKAGGETQYF. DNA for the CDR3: TGCACCAGCAGCCAAGATCTTTTGGGCCGGAAGGCGGGGGGGGAGACCCAGTACTTC.

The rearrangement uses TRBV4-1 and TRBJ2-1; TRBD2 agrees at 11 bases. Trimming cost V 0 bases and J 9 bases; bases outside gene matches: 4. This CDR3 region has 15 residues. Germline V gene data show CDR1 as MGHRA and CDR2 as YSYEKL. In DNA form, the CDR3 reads TGCGCCAGCAGCCAAGAACTAGCGGGAGCGATTGAGCAGTTCTTC. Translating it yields CASSQELAGAIEQFF.

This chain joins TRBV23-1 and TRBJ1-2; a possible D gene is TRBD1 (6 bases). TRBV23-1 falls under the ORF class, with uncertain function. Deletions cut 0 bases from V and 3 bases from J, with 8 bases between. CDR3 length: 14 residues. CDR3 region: CASSQSQGHYGYTF. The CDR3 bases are TGCGCCAGCAGTCAATCGCAGGGGCACTATGGCTACACCTTC.

In nucleotides, the CDR3 is TGTGCCAGCAGTGAAGTCTCTAGCGGGGGCCACGAGCAGTACTTC. It is translated as CASSEVSSGGHEQYF. This chain connects TRBV2 to TRBJ2-7, with 10 bases lining up with TRBD2. The CDR3 is 15 amino acids. Losses at the gene ends were 1 base for V and 5 bases for J; bases not matched to a gene: 5. CDR1 SNHLY and CDR2 FYNNEI come from the germline V gene.

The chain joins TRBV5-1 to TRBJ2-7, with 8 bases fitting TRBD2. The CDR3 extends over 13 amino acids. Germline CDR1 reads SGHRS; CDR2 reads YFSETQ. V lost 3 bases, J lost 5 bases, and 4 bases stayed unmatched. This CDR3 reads CASSWGLVNEQYF. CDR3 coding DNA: TGCGCCAGCAGCTGGGGACTAGTAAACGAGCAGTACTTC.

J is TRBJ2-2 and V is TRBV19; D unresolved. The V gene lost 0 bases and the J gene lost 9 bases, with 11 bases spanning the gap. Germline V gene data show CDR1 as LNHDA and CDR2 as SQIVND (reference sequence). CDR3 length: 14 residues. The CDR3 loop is CASSIDRTFRELFF. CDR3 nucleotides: TGTGCCAGTAGTATAGACAGGACGTTTCGGGAGCTGTTTTTT.

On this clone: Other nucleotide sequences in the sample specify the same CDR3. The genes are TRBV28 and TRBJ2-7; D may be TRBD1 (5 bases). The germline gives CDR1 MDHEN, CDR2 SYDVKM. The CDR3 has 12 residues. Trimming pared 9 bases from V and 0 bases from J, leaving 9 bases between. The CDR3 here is CASRQGSYEQYF. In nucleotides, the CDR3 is TGTGCCAGTCGGCAGGGCTCCTACGAGCAGTACTTC.

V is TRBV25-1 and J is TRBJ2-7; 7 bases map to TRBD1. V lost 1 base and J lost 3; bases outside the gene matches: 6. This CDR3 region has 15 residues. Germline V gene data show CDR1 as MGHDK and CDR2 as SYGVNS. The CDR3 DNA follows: TGTGCCAGCAGTGAATGGAGAGGGGGCTTCTACGAGCAGTACTTC. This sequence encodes CASSEWRGGFYEQYF.

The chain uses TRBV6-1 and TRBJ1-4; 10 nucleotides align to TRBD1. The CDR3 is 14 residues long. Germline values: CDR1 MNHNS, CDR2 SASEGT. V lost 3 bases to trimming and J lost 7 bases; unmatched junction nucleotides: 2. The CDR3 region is CASSEGQGFEKLFF. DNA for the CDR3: TGTGCCAGCAGTGAGGGACAGGGGTTTGAAAAACTGTTTTTT.

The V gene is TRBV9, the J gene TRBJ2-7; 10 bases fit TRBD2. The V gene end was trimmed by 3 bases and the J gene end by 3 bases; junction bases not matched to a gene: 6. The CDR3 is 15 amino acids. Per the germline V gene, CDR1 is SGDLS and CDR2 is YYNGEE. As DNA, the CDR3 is TGTGCCAGCAGCGCATACGGGACTAGCGACTACGAGCAGTACTTC. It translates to CASSAYGTSDYEQYF.

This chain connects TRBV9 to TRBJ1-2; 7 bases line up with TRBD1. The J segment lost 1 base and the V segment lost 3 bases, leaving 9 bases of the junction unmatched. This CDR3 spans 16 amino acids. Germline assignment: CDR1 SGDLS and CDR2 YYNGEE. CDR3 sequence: CASSGGTATFNYGYTF. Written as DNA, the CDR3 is TGTGCCAGCAGCGGGGGGACAGCAACATTTAACTATGGCTACACCTTC. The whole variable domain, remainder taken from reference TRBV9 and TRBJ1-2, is DSGVTQTPKHLITATGQRVTLRCSPRSGDLSVYWYQQSLDQGLQFLIQYYNGEERAKGNILERFSAQQFPDLHSELNLSSLELGDSALYFCASSGGTATFNYGYTFGSGTRLTVV.

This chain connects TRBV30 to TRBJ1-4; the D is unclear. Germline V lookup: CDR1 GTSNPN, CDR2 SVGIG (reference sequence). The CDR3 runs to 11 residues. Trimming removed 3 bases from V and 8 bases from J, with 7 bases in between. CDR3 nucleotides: TGTGCCTGGAGCCCAAGGGAAAAACTGTTTTTT. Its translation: CAWSPREKLFF.

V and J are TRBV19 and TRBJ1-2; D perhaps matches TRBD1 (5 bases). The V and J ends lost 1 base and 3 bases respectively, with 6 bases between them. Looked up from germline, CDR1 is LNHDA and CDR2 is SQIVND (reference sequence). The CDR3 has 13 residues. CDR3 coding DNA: TGTGCCAGTAGTATAGGGGGGTACTATGGCTACACCTTC. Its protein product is CASSIGGYYGYTF.

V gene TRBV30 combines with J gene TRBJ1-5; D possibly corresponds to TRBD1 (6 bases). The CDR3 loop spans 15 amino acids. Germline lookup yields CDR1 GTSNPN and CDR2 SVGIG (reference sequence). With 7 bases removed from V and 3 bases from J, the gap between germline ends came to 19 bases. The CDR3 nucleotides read TGTGCCTTAGGCGCAGGGGCCAATTCCAATCAGCCCCAGCATTTT. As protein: CALGAGANSNQPQHF.

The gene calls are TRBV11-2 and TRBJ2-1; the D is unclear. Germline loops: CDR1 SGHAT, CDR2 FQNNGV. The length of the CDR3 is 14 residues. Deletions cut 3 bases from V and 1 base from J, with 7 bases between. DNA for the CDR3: TGTGCCAGCAGCTTTGGGGTTTCCTACAATGAGCAGTTCTTC. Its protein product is CASSFGVSYNEQFF.

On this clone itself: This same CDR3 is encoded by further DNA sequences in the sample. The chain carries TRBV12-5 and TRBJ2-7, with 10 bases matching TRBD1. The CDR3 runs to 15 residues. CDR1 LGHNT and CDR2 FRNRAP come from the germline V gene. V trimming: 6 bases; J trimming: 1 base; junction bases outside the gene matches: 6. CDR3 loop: CASGQGQGISYEQYF. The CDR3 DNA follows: TGTGCTAGTGGACAGGGACAGGGGATTTCCTACGAGCAGTACTTC.

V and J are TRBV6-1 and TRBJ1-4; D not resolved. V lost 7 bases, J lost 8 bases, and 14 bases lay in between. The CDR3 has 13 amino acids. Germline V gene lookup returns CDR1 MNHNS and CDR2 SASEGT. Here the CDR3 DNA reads TGTGCCAGCAAACTACATCCGTGGGAAAAACTGTTTTTT. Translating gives CASKLHPWEKLFF.

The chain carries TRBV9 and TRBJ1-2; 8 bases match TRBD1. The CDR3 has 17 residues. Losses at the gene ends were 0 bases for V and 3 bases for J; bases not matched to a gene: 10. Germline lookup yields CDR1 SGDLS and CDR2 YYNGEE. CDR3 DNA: TGTGCCAGCAGCGTAGCGGCAGACAGGGGACCAGACTATGGCTACACCTTC. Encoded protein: CASSVAADRGPDYGYTF.

The CDR3 protein is CASSLPGHRNSYEQYF. The DNA for the CDR3 is TGTGCCAGCAGCTTACCGGGACACAGAAATTCCTACGAGCAGTACTTC. J is TRBJ2-7 and V is TRBV11-2; perhaps TRBD1 as D (6 bases). V was trimmed by 2 bases and J by 1 base, leaving 15 bases between them. This CDR3 region has 16 residues. Germline V gene data show CDR1 as SGHAT and CDR2 as FQNNGV.

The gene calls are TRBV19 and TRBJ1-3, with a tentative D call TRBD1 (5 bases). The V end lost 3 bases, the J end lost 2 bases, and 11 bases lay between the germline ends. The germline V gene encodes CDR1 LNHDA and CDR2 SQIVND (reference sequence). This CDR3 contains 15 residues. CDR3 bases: TGTGCCAGTAGTATTTACGGGGGACCTGGAAACACCATATATTTT. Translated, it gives CASSIYGGPGNTIYF.